This T cell receptor beta chain was identified during a study of shared clonotypes between healthy human individuals. Study information: The cohort comprised a couple of women and a few men. Their ages spanned 18 to 49 years. Findings and limits, study-wide: Only blood underwent sampling, and tissue repertoires likely differ. The expectation was that sequencing depth would affect clonotype sharing among donors.

The germline CDR1 and CDR2 sequences are SGDLS and YYNGEE. The CDR3 spans 19 residues. V shed 1 base and J shed 7 bases, with 29 bases lying between them. Genomic DNA of each subset was evenly split across several immunoSEQ plates. Using immunoSEQ multiplex PCR, the repertoire was profiled, and TCRdb retains in-frame clones only, with some absent. The table lists about 470,000 clones, roughly three quarters of them singletons, with under 15% in the top ten. As for this clone: The antigen is undetermined.

The source material was PBMCs. The chain carries TRBV9 and TRBJ1-1; TRBD1 might be the D (6 bases). The TCR was taken from a woman aged 40 to 49 in good health. Some clones in this sample may be carry-over from other donors' samples. CDR3 protein: CASSVRDGARRDPDSEAFF. CDR3 in DNA: TGTGCCAGCAGCGTAAGAGACGGGGCCCGACGGGACCCGGACAGTGAAGCTTTCTTT.